The 6 T cell receptor beta chains below all came from one sample that was sequenced in a study of T cell responses to AZD1222 COVID-19 vaccine. Assay used: immunoSEQ multiplex PCR; TCRdb lists only in-frame clones, some missing. The data hold approximately 100,000 clones, with around 90% observed a single time. The input for sequencing was peripheral blood, taken on day 0 of AZD1222 vaccination. The receptors come from an adult in good health.

The chain is built from TRBV27 and TRBJ1-5; no reliable D call. Trimming pared 2 bases from V and 1 base from J, leaving 9 bases between. The CDR3 consists of 15 residues. The germline CDR1 and CDR2 sequences are MNHEY and SMNVEV (reference sequence). CDR3 sequence: CASSLLGLSNQPQHF. CDR3 DNA: TGTGCCAGCAGTTTACTCGGGTTGAGCAATCAGCCCCAGCATTTT.

This chain connects TRBV7-2 to TRBJ1-2, with D possibly TRBD1 on 5 matching bases. The V gene lost 1 base and the J gene lost 4 bases, with 7 bases spanning the gap. From germline, CDR1 is SGHTA and CDR2 FQGNSA. The CDR3 has 13 amino acids. The chain's CDR3 is CASSLEGTYGYTF. In DNA form, the CDR3 reads TGTGCCAGCAGCTTAGAGGGGACCTATGGCTACACCTTC.

The chain couples TRBV6-5 to TRBJ1-2; no definite D call. The CDR3 is made up of 13 amino acids. Trimming removed 2 bases from V and 5 bases from J, with 9 bases in between. CDR1 is MNHEY and CDR2 is SVGAGI in the germline V gene. CDR3 protein: CASSYLGDYGYTF. The CDR3 DNA follows: TGTGCCAGCAGTTACCTCGGGGATTATGGCTACACCTTC.

This clone is a singleton in its sample. The chain uses TRBV7-8 and TRBJ1-2; 7 bases line up with TRBD1. V was pared by 5 bases and J by 2 bases, with 8 bases of the junction left unmatched. CDR1 and CDR2 (germline): SGHVS, FQNEAQ. The CDR3 has 15 amino acids. The CDR3 coding sequence is TGTGCCAGCAGCCCCTCCGGGACAGTGAACTATGGCTACACCTTC. Encoded protein: CASSPSGTVNYGYTF.

The chain is built from TRBV7-8 and TRBJ1-6; D gene ambiguous. This CDR3 has 15 residues. Deletions cut 2 bases from V and 8 bases from J, with 13 bases between. The germline gives CDR1 SGHVS, CDR2 FQNEAQ. Written as DNA, the CDR3 is TGTGCCAGCAGCTTATTAGGGCGGACGGATTCACCCCTCCACTTT. It specifies CASSLLGRTDSPLHF.

The chain links TRBV7-2 to TRBJ1-1; 8 nucleotides align to TRBD1. J gave up 5 bases and V 5 bases, and 7 bases lay outside the gene matches. This CDR3 is built from 14 residues. Per the germline V gene, CDR1 is SGHTA and CDR2 is FQGNSA. CDR3 sequence reads: CASSPPDRVTEAFF. As DNA, the CDR3 is TGTGCCAGCAGCCCACCGGACAGGGTGACTGAAGCTTTCTTT.